The rows below give T cell receptor beta chains drawn from one sample of a study of OX40 agonist ivuxolimab in advanced cancers. Clones were read by immunoSEQ multiplex PCR, and TCRdb kept only the in-frame ones, dropping some. The table shows tens of thousands of clones, with 84% occurring only once. The sample was CD4+ or CD8+ T cells sorted from blood, taken in a trial of the OX40 agonist ivuxolimab. These receptor sequences come from an adult with an advanced solid tumor such as melanoma, head and neck, liver or kidney cancer. Both conserved end residues are part of each CDR3. A D gene is named only where the DNA matches it firmly. Some rows have no size entry. The others give once, few or many, or a class for an expanded clone.

v_gene	abundance	j_gene	d_gene	CDR3nt	CDR3aa
TRBV7-2	NA	TRBJ2-4	NA	TGTGCCAGCAGCCTGCGGGGCCAAACTCTGGACATTCAGTACTTC	CASSLRGQTLDIQYF
TRBV19	NA	TRBJ1-5	NA	TGTGCCAGTAGTTATCTCGATCAGCCCCAGCATTTT	CASSYLDQPQHF
TRBV13	NA	TRBJ1-6	NA	TGTGCCAGCAGCCAGGACACTTATAATTCACCCCTCCACTTT	CASSQDTYNSPLHF
TRBV18	NA	TRBJ2-5	NA	TGTGCCAGCTCCCTCACGGCACTCCAGGTACCTCAAGAGACCCAGTACTTC	CASSLTALQVPQETQYF
TRBV19	NA	TRBJ1-1	NA	TGTGCCAGTAGTAGTCCCGGTCGGGGTTACACTGAAGCTTTCTTT	CASSSPGRGYTEAFF
TRBV7-2	NA	TRBJ2-1	TRBD2	TGTGCCAGCAGATCCCGACTAGCGGGACTCTACAATGAGCAGTTCTTC	CASRSRLAGLYNEQFF
TRBV9	NA	TRBJ2-1	TRBD1	TGTGCCAGCAGCAACCACAGGGGGCACAATGAGCAGTTCTTC	CASSNHRGHNEQFF
TRBV7-2	NA	TRBJ2-1	NA	TGTGCCAGCAGCTTAGGCCCGGAAGATGAGCAGTTCTTC	CASSLGPEDEQFF
TRBV13	NA	TRBJ2-1	NA	TGTGCCAGCAGCCGTGGATACAATGAGCAGTTCTTC	CASSRGYNEQFF
TRBV5-1	NA	TRBJ2-7	TRBD2	TGCGCCAGCAGCTTGGCCATAGCGGGATCCTACGAGCAGTACTTC	CASSLAIAGSYEQYF
TRBV11-1	once	TRBJ2-7	TRBD2	TGTGCCAGCAGCTTAGCATCCTATAGCGGGGAATTCTACGAGCAGTACTTC	CASSLASYSGEFYEQYF
TRBV27	NA	TRBJ1-2	NA	TGTGCCAGCAGTCCAGGCGGGGGGGCCGTTGGCTACACCTTC	CASSPGGGAVGYTF
TRBV4-3	NA	TRBJ2-1	NA	TGCGCCAGCAGCCAAGATCTGAAGGGTGGGCAGTTCTTC	CASSQDLKGGQFF
TRBV27	NA	TRBJ1-3	NA	TGTGCCAGCAGTTGGTCGGGGGCTGGAAACACCATATATTTT	CASSWSGAGNTIYF
TRBV7-9	NA	TRBJ2-7	TRBD2	TGTGCCAGCAGCTTAGCGGGCGGGAGGAAGAACGAGCAGTACTTC	CASSLAGGRKNEQYF
TRBV19	NA	TRBJ1-5	TRBD1	TGTGCCAGTATCAAGGAAGGGACAGGGGCAATAGGGCCCCAGCATTTT	CASIKEGTGAIGPQHF
TRBV7-2	NA	TRBJ1-5	TRBD1	TGTGCCAGCAGCCCTGGGACAGGGTCACAGCCCCAGCATTTT	CASSPGTGSQPQHF
TRBV28	NA	TRBJ2-1	TRBD2	TGTGCCAGCAGTGCAGGACTAGTTTCTGCCGATGAGCAGTTCTTC	CASSAGLVSADEQFF
TRBV7-2	NA	TRBJ1-1	NA	TGTGCCAGCAGCTTCGGGACGGTGAACACTGAAGCTTTCTTT	CASSFGTVNTEAFF
TRBV19	NA	TRBJ2-2	NA	TGTGCCAGTAGTATTTACCTCCTCGGGGAGCTGTTTTTT	CASSIYLLGELFF
TRBV11-2	NA	TRBJ2-7	NA	TGTGCCAGCAGCAACCCCGTGACAGGGAGGGAGCAGTACTTC	CASSNPVTGREQYF
TRBV18	NA	TRBJ2-7	NA	TGTGCCAGCTCACCGGACAAAAGCTACGAGCAGTACTTC	CASSPDKSYEQYF
TRBV28	NA	TRBJ2-1	TRBD1	TGTGCCAGCAGTCCCTACAGGGGGATTGGGTTGGGGAGAAATGAGCAGTTCTTC	CASSPYRGIGLGRNEQFF
TRBV18	once	TRBJ2-7	NA	TGTGCCAGCTCACCACCGGCGTCCTACGAGCAGTACTTC	CASSPPASYEQYF
TRBV18	NA	TRBJ2-7	NA	TGTGCCAGCTCACCACCGATGCGGGCCTACGAGCAGTACTTC	CASSPPMRAYEQYF
TRBV5-6	NA	TRBJ2-7	NA	TGTGCCAGCAGCGGCGGCGGCTACGAGCAGTACTTC	CASSGGGYEQYF
TRBV4-3	NA	TRBJ1-1	NA	TGCGCCAGCAGCCAAGATCCTCTCACGAGCACTGAAGCTTTCTTT	CASSQDPLTSTEAFF
TRBV10-3	NA	TRBJ1-1	TRBD1	TGTGCCATCAGTGAGTGGACAGGGGGCGCGACGGACACTGAAGCTTTCTTT	CAISEWTGGATDTEAFF
TRBV4-3	once	TRBJ1-3	TRBD1	TGCGCCAGCAGCCAGCACCTATGGGCGGGACAGGGTAACACCATATATTTT	CASSQHLWAGQGNTIYF
TRBV5-4	NA	TRBJ2-1	NA	TGTGCCAGCAGCTTGGTAGGCAGCTACAATGAGCAGTTCTTC	CASSLVGSYNEQFF
TRBV14	NA	TRBJ2-7	TRBD2	TGTGCCAGCAGCCAAGGCCAGCGGGGAACCTACGAGCAGTACTTC	CASSQGQRGTYEQYF
TRBV28	NA	TRBJ1-4	NA	TGTGCCAGCAGCCCCCCGCGGACAAGGAGTGAAAAACTGTTTTTT	CASSPPRTRSEKLFF
TRBV18	NA	TRBJ2-7	NA	TGTGCCAGCTCACCACCGGCGTCCTACGAGCAGTACTTC	CASSPPASYEQYF
TRBV6-5	NA	TRBJ1-1	NA	TGTGCCAGCAGTACAGGGAGGAACACTGAAGCTTTCTTT	CASSTGRNTEAFF
TRBV10-3	NA	TRBJ2-1	NA	TGTGCCATCAGTGAATGGGGACACGAGCAGTTCTTC	CAISEWGHEQFF
TRBV11-2	NA	TRBJ2-5	NA	TGTGCCAGCAGCTTAATGAGGGACGGAGAGACCCAGTACTTC	CASSLMRDGETQYF
TRBV5-1	NA	TRBJ2-1	TRBD1	TGCGCCAGCAGTCGGGACAGCTCTAACTACAATGAGCAGTTCTTC	CASSRDSSNYNEQFF